The 23 T cell receptor beta chains reported below all come from one sample, sequenced in a study of T cells expressing NK-cell markers. TCRdb reworked the 5' RACE reads into one entry per CDR3 protein, no DNA. Its listing shows 300,000 to 450,000 distinct CDR3 sequences. The sequencing input was blood T cells: a sorted CD56 or NKG2C T cell subset, CD4+ or CD8+ T cells, or bulk PBMC T cells (not recorded which). Receptors were obtained from a man aged 18 to 69 in good health.

The CDR3 loop is CASSVSGQGFGEAFF. V usage is TRBV9 and J usage is TRBJ1-1; checking the TCRdb D call of TRBD1 is not possible without DNA. The CDR3 covers 15 residues. Germline V gene sequence: CDR1 SGDLS, CDR2 YYNGEE.

J is TRBJ1-5 and V is TRBV5-1; the TRBD1 assignment by TCRdb is unverifiable without DNA. The germline V gene has CDR1 SGHRS and CDR2 YFSETQ. This CDR3 spans 16 amino acids. The CDR3 reads CASSPGGRVDNQPQHF.

This CDR3 is CASSSSFWGGNGGYTF. The chain links TRBV6-5 to TRBJ1-2; absent DNA, TCRdb's TRBD1 call cannot be checked. The CDR3 sequence is 16 residues long. CDR1 MNHEY and CDR2 SVGAGI come from the germline V gene.

V and J are TRBV12-3 or TRBV12-4 and TRBJ1-2; the D call from TCRdb, TRBD1, cannot be confirmed without DNA. The CDR3 loop spans 13 amino acids. Here the CDR3 reads CATNVGQGRGYTF.

This chain joins TRBV3-1 and TRBJ1-3; TCRdb gives TRBD1 as the D gene, but with no DNA this cannot be confirmed. CDR1 LGHDT and CDR2 YNNKEL come from the germline V gene (reference sequence). The CDR3 length is 17 residues. CDR3: CASSPTNHRASGNTIYF.

This chain uses TRBV7-9 with TRBJ1-4; TCRdb indicates TRBD1, and absent DNA this call remains unverified. The CDR3 extends over 15 amino acids. Germline V gene sequence: CDR1 SEHNR, CDR2 FQNEAQ (reference sequence). The CDR3 loop reads CASSLGTGDNEKLFF. Full variable domain (rest looked up from reference TRBV7-9 and TRBJ1-4): DTGVSQNPRHKITKRGQNVTFRCDPISEHNRLYWYRQTLGQGPEFLTYFQNEAQLEKSRLLSDRFSAERPKGSFSTLEIQRTEQGDSAMYLCASSLGTGDNEKLFFGSGTQLSVL.

The chain couples TRBV6-1 to TRBJ1-3. Germline assignment: CDR1 MNHNS and CDR2 SASEGT. The CDR3 is made up of 14 amino acids. The CDR3 loop reads CASASMSSGNTIYF.

The rearrangement links TRBV12-3 or TRBV12-4 to TRBJ2-7; with no DNA, the TCRdb D assignment of TRBD1 cannot be verified. The CDR3 consists of 13 residues. The CDR3 is CASSLTGGGEQYF.

V is TRBV25-1 and J is TRBJ2-5; the TRBD1 assignment by TCRdb is unverifiable without DNA. Germline CDR1 and CDR2: MGHDK and SYGVNS. CDR3 length: 16 amino acids. This CDR3 reads CASSNALPGEGETQYF. The full variable domain, rest sourced from reference TRBV25-1 and TRBJ2-5, is EADIYQTPRYLVIGTGKKITLECSQTMGHDKMYWYQQDPGMELHLIHYSYGVNSTEKGDLSSESTVSRIRTEHFPLTLESARPSHTSQYLCASSNALPGEGETQYFGPGTRLLVL.

This chain joins TRBV7-2 and TRBJ2-1; TCRdb's D gene call, TRBD1, goes unchecked for lack of DNA. This CDR3 is built from 15 residues. Looked up from germline, CDR1 is SGHTA and CDR2 is FQGNSA. CDR3 region: CASSLDRDTYNEQFF. The whole variable domain, filled in from reference TRBV7-2 and TRBJ2-1, reads GAGVSQSPSNKVTEKGKDVELRCDPISGHTALYWYRQSLGQGLEFLIYFQGNSAPDKSGLPSDRFSAERTGGSVSTLTIQRTQQEDSAVYLCASSLDRDTYNEQFFGPGTRLTVL.

The rearrangement uses TRBV5-1 and TRBJ2-3; TCRdb calls TRBD2, which cannot be checked without DNA. Germline V lookup: CDR1 SGHRS, CDR2 YFSETQ. CDR3 size: 16 residues. The CDR3 loop reads CASELAGAPSTDTQYF.

The rearrangement uses TRBV15 and TRBJ2-2; TCRdb lists TRBD1, though no DNA is available to test this call. CDR1 and CDR2 (germline): LNHNV, YYDKDF (reference sequence). The CDR3 spans 15 residues. This chain's CDR3 is CATSQRTGNSGELFF.

The V and J genes are TRBV7-2 and TRBJ2-5; the TCRdb call, TRBD1, lacks DNA for checking. Germline CDR1 and CDR2: SGHTA and FQGNSA. The CDR3 length is 15 residues. The CDR3 is CASSHPGSIRSTQYF.

The J gene is TRBJ2-7, the V gene TRBV7-9. The CDR3 spans 12 residues. Germline V gene data show CDR1 as SEHNR and CDR2 as FQNEAQ (reference sequence). The CDR3 is CASSFTTTDQYF.

The chain combines TRBV6-1 with TRBJ2-4; TCRdb reports TRBD1, a call that lacks DNA to check it against. The germline gives CDR1 MNHNS, CDR2 SASEGT. The length of the CDR3 is 15 residues. This chain's CDR3 is CASSPLGQGQNIQYF.

The chain links TRBV6-2 or TRBV6-3 to TRBJ1-5; TCRdb picks TRBD1, but there is no DNA to check that call. CDR3 size: 16 residues. CDR1 is MNHEY, CDR2 SVGEGT, per germline. The CDR3 is CASSSPGTGLNQPQHF.

This rearrangement joins TRBV11-2 to TRBJ1-6. Per germline, CDR1 SGHAT and CDR2 FQNNGV. This CDR3 is 19 amino acids long. The chain's CDR3 is CASSLVLSLAANTNSPLHF.

The chain links TRBV7-9 to TRBJ1-2. CDR1 and CDR2 (germline): SEHNR, FQNEAQ (reference sequence). This CDR3 has 19 amino acids. This CDR3 is CASSLRSGRVWDFFDGYTF.

CDR3 sequence: CASSVVQDNEQFF. V usage is TRBV2 and J usage is TRBJ2-1. From germline, CDR1 is SNHLY and CDR2 FYNNEI. The CDR3 covers 13 residues.

The J gene is TRBJ1-4, the V gene TRBV20-1; as DNA is missing, the TRBD1 call by TCRdb cannot be tested. This CDR3 has 14 amino acids. Germline V gene lookup returns CDR1 DFQATT and CDR2 SNEGSKA (reference sequence). CDR3 protein: CSARGTGGSEKLFF.

V usage is TRBV5-1 and J usage is TRBJ2-3; TCRdb's D gene call, TRBD1, goes unchecked for lack of DNA. Germline CDR1 and CDR2: SGHRS and YFSETQ. The CDR3 extends over 16 amino acids. CDR3 residues: CASSGRGQGSADTQYF.

V is TRBV29-1 and J is TRBJ2-5. Germline V gene sequence: CDR1 SQVTM, CDR2 ANQGSEA. The CDR3 has 11 residues. The CDR3 loop reads CSVRPKETQYF.

The rearrangement links TRBV11-1 to TRBJ2-3; TCRdb indicates TRBD2, and absent DNA this call remains unverified. Per the germline V gene, CDR1 is SGHAT and CDR2 is FQDESV (reference sequence). This CDR3 has 15 residues. The CDR3: CASTRAGGRPDTQYF.